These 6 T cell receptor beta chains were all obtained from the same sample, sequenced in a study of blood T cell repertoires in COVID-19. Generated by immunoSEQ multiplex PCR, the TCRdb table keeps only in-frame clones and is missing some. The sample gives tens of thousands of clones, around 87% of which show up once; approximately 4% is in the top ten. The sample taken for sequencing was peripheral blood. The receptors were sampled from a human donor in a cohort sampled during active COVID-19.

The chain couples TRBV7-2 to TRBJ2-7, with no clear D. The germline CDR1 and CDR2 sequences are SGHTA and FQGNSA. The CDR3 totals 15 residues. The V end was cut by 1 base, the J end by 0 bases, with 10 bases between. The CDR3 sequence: CASSLGASSSYEQYF. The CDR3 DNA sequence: TGTGCCAGCAGCTTAGGGGCTTCAAGCTCCTACGAGCAGTACTTC.

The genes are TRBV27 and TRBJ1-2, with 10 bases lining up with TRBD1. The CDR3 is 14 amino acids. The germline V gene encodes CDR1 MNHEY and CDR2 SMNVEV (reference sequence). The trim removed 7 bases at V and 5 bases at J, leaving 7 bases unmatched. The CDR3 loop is CASTTGQGRYGYTF. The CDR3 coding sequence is TGTGCCAGCACCACGGGACAGGGGCGTTATGGCTACACCTTC.

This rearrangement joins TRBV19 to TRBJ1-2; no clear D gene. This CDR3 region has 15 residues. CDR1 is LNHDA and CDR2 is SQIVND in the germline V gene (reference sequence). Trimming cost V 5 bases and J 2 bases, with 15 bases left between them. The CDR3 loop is CASSVRGASNYGYTF. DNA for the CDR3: TGTGCCAGTAGTGTGCGGGGAGCCTCAAACTATGGCTACACCTTC.

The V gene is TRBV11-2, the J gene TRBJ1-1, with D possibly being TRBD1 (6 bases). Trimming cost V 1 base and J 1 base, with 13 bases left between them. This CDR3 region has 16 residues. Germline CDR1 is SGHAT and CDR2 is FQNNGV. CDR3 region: CASSLGRGRGNTEAFF. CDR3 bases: TGTGCCAGCAGCTTAGGAAGGGGGAGGGGGAACACTGAAGCTTTCTTT.

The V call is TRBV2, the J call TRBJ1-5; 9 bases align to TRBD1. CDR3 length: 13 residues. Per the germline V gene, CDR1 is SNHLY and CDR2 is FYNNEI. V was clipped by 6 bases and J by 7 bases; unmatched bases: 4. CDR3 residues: CASRGQGGQPQHF. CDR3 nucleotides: TGTGCCAGCAGGGGACAGGGTGGACAGCCCCAGCATTTT. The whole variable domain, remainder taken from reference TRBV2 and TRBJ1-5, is EPEVTQTPSHQVTQMGQEVILRCVPISNHLYFYWYRQILGQKVEFLVSFYNNEISEKSEIFDDQFSVERPDGSNFTLKIRSTKLEDSAMYFCASRGQGGQPQHFGDGTRLSIL.

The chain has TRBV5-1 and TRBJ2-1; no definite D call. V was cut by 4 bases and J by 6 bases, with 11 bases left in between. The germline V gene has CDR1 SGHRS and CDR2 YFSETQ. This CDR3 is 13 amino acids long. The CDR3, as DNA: TGCGCCAGCAGCCACGCTAGAGCCAATGAGCAGTTCTTC. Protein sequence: CASSHARANEQFF. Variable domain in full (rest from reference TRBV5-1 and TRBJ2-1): KAGVTQTPRYLIKTRGQQVTLSCSPISGHRSVSWYQQTPGQGLQFLFEYFSETQRNKGNFPGRFSGRQFSNSRSEMNVSTLELGDSALYLCASSHARANEQFFGPGTRLTVL.